This TCR beta chain was documented in a study of shared clonotypes between healthy human individuals. Using ten immunoSEQ deep assay plates, investigators sequenced unsorted PBMC DNA. As processed by the authors: Junction-only immunoSEQ data arrived without quality scores, meaning filtering differed. TCRdb's table, derived via immunoSEQ multiplex PCR, lists solely in-frame clones and lacks some. V, J and clone size derive from that table, while D and trimming were established from the DNA sequence. The profile shows fewer than 550,000 clones, about 80% of them singletons. CDR1 and CDR2 (germline): SGHRS, YFSETQ. This CDR3 comprises 14 residues. The V and J ends lost 4 bases and 5 bases respectively, with 15 bases between them. The unsorted samples had around 88 million PBMCs used for genomic DNA.

The specimen sequenced was PBMCs. The V call is TRBV5-1, the J call TRBJ2-5; TRBD2 is a possible D gene (6 bases). This receptor was obtained from a woman aged 40 to 49 in good health. Some clones in this sample may be carry-over from other donors' samples. CDR3 sequence: CASSPSSAGETQYF. The DNA for the CDR3 is TGCGCCAGCAGCCCCTCTAGCGCGGGCGAGACCCAGTACTTC.